This T cell receptor beta chain was identified during a study of OX40 agonist ivuxolimab in advanced cancers. Germline V gene lookup returns CDR1 SGHTA and CDR2 FQGNSA. This CDR3 is built from 15 residues. Trimming cost V 1 base and J 9 bases, with 16 bases left between them. Sequencing used immunoSEQ multiplex PCR; TCRdb keeps in-frame clones, though not all of them. The sample lists some 7,000 clones, around 79% occurring once. The chain has TRBV7-2 and TRBJ2-1; D is perhaps TRBD2 (7 bases). This TCR was recovered from an adult with an advanced solid tumor such as melanoma, head and neck, liver or kidney cancer. Sequencing was performed on CD4+ or CD8+ T cells sorted from blood, taken in a trial of the OX40 agonist ivuxolimab. The CDR3 spells CASSLVGGGVIEQFF. The CDR3 DNA follows: TGTGCCAGCAGCTTAGTGGGGGGGGGCGTCATTGAGCAGTTCTTC.